The 24 T cell receptor beta chains below all came from one sample that was sequenced in a study of T cells after yellow fever vaccination. Using its own MiXCR run on the 5' RACE reads, TCRdb lists one record per CDR3 protein. The table lists about 350,000 distinct CDR3 sequences, roughly 8.3% of them singletons. The sample here was PBMCs, taken about 49 days after the first yellow fever vaccination. Every receptor here comes from a man younger than 35 who received the YFV17D yellow fever vaccine.

The chain uses TRBV6-5 and TRBJ2-2; D uncertain. The germline V gene has CDR1 MNHEY and CDR2 SVGAGI. There are 16 residues in the CDR3. The V and J ends lost 0 bases and 3 bases respectively, with 11 bases between them. As DNA, the CDR3 is TGTGCCAGCAGTTACTCCGGCAGCCATGACACCGGGGAGCTGTTTTTT. Protein sequence: CASSYSGSHDTGELFF.

This chain links TRBV3-1 with TRBJ2-5, with D unresolved. Germline loops: CDR1 LGHDT, CDR2 YNNKEL (reference sequence). The CDR3 has 16 amino acids. V lost 3 bases to trimming and J lost 3 bases, with 17 bases between them. The CDR3 DNA sequence: TGTGCCAGCAGCCACCAAGCCCTCTTAGCAGAAGAGACCCAGTACTTC. The encoded protein is CASSHQALLAEETQYF.

This clonotype has just a few counts. The gene calls are TRBV11-2 and TRBJ2-6; 10 bases match TRBD2. Germline lookup yields CDR1 SGHAT and CDR2 FQNNGV. The CDR3 totals 18 residues. V shed 3 bases and J 0 bases; nucleotides not matched to a gene: 5. The CDR3 spells CASSFTSGAYSGANVLTF. CDR3 coding DNA: TGTGCCAGCAGCTTTACTAGCGGGGCCTACTCTGGGGCCAACGTCCTGACTTTC.

Comments on this clonotype: Germline and junction disagree at one end, which may indicate a read error. The V call is TRBV7-2, the J call TRBJ1-5; a possible D gene is TRBD1 (6 bases). The CDR3 has 15 amino acids. Per germline, CDR1 SGHTA and CDR2 FQGNSA. In nucleotides, the CDR3 is TGTGCCAGCAGCGTAGCGGGGGCCAGCAATCAGCCCCAGCATTTT. Protein: CASSVAGASNQPQHF.

This clonotype was observed a few times. The chain is built from TRBV18 and TRBJ2-2; 7 nucleotides match TRBD1. The CDR3 is made up of 15 amino acids. The J segment lost 3 bases and the V segment lost 1 base, leaving 2 bases of the junction unmatched. Germline V CDR1 and CDR2: KGHSH, LQKENI. The CDR3 protein is CASSPRDSDTGELFF. The CDR3 DNA reads as TGTGCCAGCTCACCACGGGACAGCGACACCGGGGAGCTGTTTTTT.

The CDR3 spells CASRAGGPVNEQFF. CDR3 DNA: TGTGCCAGCAGAGCGGGGGGGCCTGTCAATGAGCAGTTCTTC. This chain links TRBV7-9 with TRBJ2-1; 10 bases agree with TRBD2. CDR3 length: 14 amino acids. Germline CDR1 reads SEHNR; CDR2 reads FQNEAQ (reference sequence). The ends lost 6 bases at V and 6 bases at J; junction bases unmatched: 5.

The sample holds many counts of this clonotype. The chain links TRBV7-9 to TRBJ1-1; D possibly corresponds to TRBD1 (5 bases). This CDR3 has 14 residues. The germline CDR1 and CDR2 sequences are SEHNR and FQNEAQ (reference sequence). Between the trimmed V and J ends, which lost 5 bases and 5 bases, there was a span of 15 bases. Written as DNA, the CDR3 is TGTGCCAGCAGCCCCAGAGTAGGGGAAACTGAAGCTTTCTTT. Translating gives CASSPRVGETEAFF.

This clonotype has more than one count but fewer than ten. The chain recombines TRBV5-1 with TRBJ2-2; 14 bases map to TRBD2. CDR3 length: 17 residues. Germline V gene lookup returns CDR1 SGHRS and CDR2 YFSETQ. V trimming: 4 bases; J trimming: 1 base; junction bases outside the gene matches: 3. CDR3 coding DNA: TGCGCCAGCAGCCCGGGACTAGCGGGGGAGAACACCGGGGAGCTGTTTTTT. This encodes CASSPGLAGENTGELFF.

This clonotype appeared a few times. The chain recombines TRBV18 with TRBJ2-7; no clear D. The CDR3 covers 13 residues. Germline values: CDR1 KGHSH, CDR2 LQKENI. The V end was cut by 3 bases, the J end by 8 bases, with 14 bases between. The CDR3 coding sequence is TGTGCCAGCTCACCCCGGACCGATTTGAAGCAGTACTTC. It codes for CASSPRTDLKQYF. Together with reference TRBV18 and TRBJ2-7, the CDR3 gives the full variable domain: NAGVMQNPRHLVRRRGQEARLRCSPMKGHSHVYWYRQLPEEGLKFMVYLQKENIIDESGMPKERFSAEFPKEGPSILRIQQVVRGDSAAYFCASSPRTDLKQYFGPGTRLTVT.

CDR3 region: CASIGTGDSEQYF. The CDR3 DNA reads TGTGCCAGCATAGGGACAGGGGACAGCGAGCAGTACTTC. V and J are TRBV27 and TRBJ2-7, with 10 bases lining up with TRBD1. The V gene end was trimmed by 7 bases and the J gene end by 6 bases; junction bases not matched to a gene: 6. Germline CDR1 reads MNHEY; CDR2 reads SMNVEV (reference sequence). This CDR3 comprises 13 residues.

Points on this clonotype: A much bigger clone sits one base away, suggesting this may be a read error. The chain employs TRBV5-1 and TRBJ1-1; TRBD1 agrees at 8 bases. This CDR3 contains 16 residues. The germline CDR1 and CDR2 sequences are SGHRS and YFSETQ. The chain's CDR3 is CSSSRTAGGENTEAFF. CDR3 sequence (DNA): TGCTCCAGCAGCCGGACTGCAGGGGGCGAGAACACTGAAGCTTTCTTT.

This sequence joins TRBV5-1 and TRBJ1-2, with a tentative D call TRBD1 (6 bases). This CDR3 comprises 15 residues. V was trimmed by 3 bases and J by 6 bases, leaving 18 bases between them. Germline CDR1 SGHRS, CDR2 YFSETQ. CDR3 in DNA: TGCGCCAGCAGCTACTACCCGACAGGATCCCATGGCTACACCTTC. This gives the protein CASSYYPTGSHGYTF.

V gene TRBV20-1 combines with J gene TRBJ1-1; 9 positions agree with TRBD1. The trim removed 3 bases at V and 4 bases at J, leaving 9 bases unmatched. Germline lookup yields CDR1 DFQATT and CDR2 SNEGSKA (reference sequence). The CDR3 sequence is 15 residues long. CDR3 nucleotide sequence: TGCAGTGCTAGTCGGACAGGGGATGTAAGCACTGAAGCTTTCTTT. This encodes CSASRTGDVSTEAFF.

V gene TRBV3-1 combines with J gene TRBJ2-2; D is unclear. This CDR3 is built from 15 residues. V shed 0 bases and J shed 5 bases, with 10 bases lying between them. Germline V lookup: CDR1 LGHDT, CDR2 YNNKEL (reference sequence). As DNA, the CDR3 is TGTGCCAGCAGCCAAGATGGGCGGCTTACCGGGGAGCTGTTTTTT. It specifies CASSQDGRLTGELFF.

This rearrangement joins TRBV7-2 to TRBJ1-2; the match to TRBD1 covers 9 bases. The CDR3 is 15 amino acids. The J segment lost 3 bases and the V segment lost 5 bases, leaving 7 bases of the junction unmatched. Looked up from germline, CDR1 is SGHTA and CDR2 is FQGNSA. CDR3 sequence (DNA): TGTGCCAGCAGCGGACGGACAGGGGAGGACTATGGCTACACCTTC. The encoded protein is CASSGRTGEDYGYTF.

The rearrangement links TRBV20-1 to TRBJ2-7; possibly TRBD1 for D (6 bases). V gave up 6 bases and J gave up 0 bases, with 12 bases separating them. Germline-derived CDR1 and CDR2 are DFQATT and SNEGSKA (reference sequence). The CDR3 consists of 13 residues. Here the CDR3 reads CSASRDTSYEQYF. The CDR3, as DNA: TGCAGTGCCTCCCGGGACACCTCCTACGAGCAGTACTTC.

This clonotype has more than one count but fewer than ten. The chain carries TRBV7-9 and TRBJ2-4; D call uncertain. This CDR3 is 16 amino acids long. Deletions cut 4 bases from V and 1 base from J, with 14 bases between. The V gene's germline CDR1 is SEHNR and CDR2 FQNEAQ (reference sequence). CDR3 bases: TGTGCCAGCAGCTCCGTCACGACTCCCGCCAAAAACATTCAGTACTTC. Translation gives CASSSVTTPAKNIQYF.

This clonotype occurred a few times. The CDR3 loop reads CASSLASHFTDTQYF. CDR3 coding DNA: TGTGCCAGCAGTTTAGCGAGCCACTTCACAGATACGCAGTATTTT. V usage is TRBV12-3 or TRBV12-4 and J usage is TRBJ2-3; unclear D gene. This CDR3 comprises 15 residues. V was cut by 0 bases and J by 2 bases, with 9 bases left in between.

There are many counts of this clonotype. The chain recombines TRBV7-2 with TRBJ2-7; TRBD2 is a possible D gene (5 bases). The CDR3 covers 15 residues. V lost 3 bases, J lost 4 bases, and 16 bases lay in between. From germline, CDR1 is SGHTA and CDR2 FQGNSA. The CDR3 DNA sequence: TGTGCCAGCAGCTTGAGCGGCATCATGGCTTACGAGCAGTACTTC. Its translation is CASSLSGIMAYEQYF.

This clonotype has just a few counts. The rearrangement joins TRBV30 to TRBJ2-7, with D perhaps matching TRBD2 (5 bases). The CDR3 sequence is 12 residues long. Germline lookup yields CDR1 GTSNPN and CDR2 SVGIG (reference sequence). V lost 0 bases to trimming and J lost 4 bases, with 7 bases between them. The CDR3 loop is CAWSVSGYEQYF. The CDR3 DNA reads TGTGCCTGGAGTGTATCGGGATACGAGCAGTACTTC.

The V and J genes are TRBV6-5 and TRBJ2-3; D perhaps matches TRBD1 (6 bases). Germline CDR1 and CDR2: MNHEY and SVGAGI. V gave up 1 base and J gave up 6 bases, with 14 bases separating them. The length of the CDR3 is 15 residues. The CDR3 sequence is CASSYLQGLVDTQYF. As DNA, the CDR3 is TGTGCCAGCAGTTACTTACAGGGTCTCGTGGATACGCAGTATTTT.

This clonotype has ten or more counts. This rearrangement joins TRBV5-1 to TRBJ2-3, with 7 bases matching TRBD2. Germline CDR1 and CDR2: SGHRS and YFSETQ. The CDR3 is 13 amino acids. V shed 0 bases and J 5 bases; nucleotides not matched to a gene: 0. In nucleotides, the CDR3 is TGCGCCAGCAGCTTGGAGCGGGGAGATACGCAGTATTTT. Residues: CASSLERGDTQYF.

The chain links TRBV6-6 to TRBJ2-3, with D perhaps TRBD2 (6 bases). V shed 7 bases and J shed 5 bases, with 13 bases lying between them. Germline V gene lookup returns CDR1 MNHNY and CDR2 SVGAGI (reference sequence). The CDR3 is 13 residues long. As DNA, the CDR3 is TGTGCCAGCAACTGGGGGGTAATAGATACGCAGTATTTT. It is translated as CASNWGVIDTQYF.

The sample holds a few counts of this clonotype. The chain couples TRBV21-1 to TRBJ2-3; TRBD2, the D gene given by the table, was not confirmed from the DNA. TRBV21-1 is marked as a pseudogene. CDR3 length: 16 residues. As DNA, the CDR3 is TGTGCCAGCAGCAAAAGGACTAGCGAGTTCGGAGATACGCAGTATTTT. It specifies CASSKRTSEFGDTQYF.